This T cell receptor beta chain came from a study of shared clonotypes between healthy human individuals. Here immunoSEQ multiplex PCR was the method, and the copy in TCRdb shows in-frame clones only, minus some. The sample consists of millions of clones, 85% to 95% of them appearing once. This CDR3 contains 14 residues. From germline, CDR1 is LGHNA and CDR2 YNFKEQ. It was CD45RO-negative cells, positively selected for CCR7, that made up naive CD8 cells, with terminally differentiated effector memory CD45RA+ cells excluded. Remarks on this clone: The junction shows a germline mismatch at one end, possibly a read error.

What was sequenced was naive CD8+ T cells sorted from blood. The sequence was collected from a man younger than 35 in good health. The chain links TRBV4-2 to TRBJ1-4; 7 bases line up with TRBD1. The CDR3 region has the DNA TGTGCCAGCAGCTTAAGGGGGCTCGACGAAAAACTGTCTTTT. Encoded protein: CASSLRGLDEKLSF.